The present entry profiles one TCR beta chain with its context. Sequencing used immunoSEQ multiplex PCR; TCRdb keeps in-frame clones, though not all of them. The table lists around 1.1 million clones, approximately 80% of them singletons. The data were obtained in a study of shared clonotypes between healthy human individuals. CDR1 and CDR2 from the germline V gene are MGHRA and YSYEKL. V was cut by 4 bases and J by 6 bases, with 16 bases left in between. The CDR3 contains 14 residues. Sequencing was done on a sample of memory CD4+ T cells from PBMCs. Indicated subset: CD45RA-negative fraction. The receptor comes from a man younger than 35 in good health. Some clones in this sample may be carry-over from other donors' samples. The V gene is TRBV4-1, the J gene TRBJ2-7, with D perhaps TRBD1 (5 bases). CDR3 nucleotides: TGCGCCAGCAGCCTGTCCACAGGTGAGACCGAGCAGTACTTC. This translates into CASSLSTGETEQYF.